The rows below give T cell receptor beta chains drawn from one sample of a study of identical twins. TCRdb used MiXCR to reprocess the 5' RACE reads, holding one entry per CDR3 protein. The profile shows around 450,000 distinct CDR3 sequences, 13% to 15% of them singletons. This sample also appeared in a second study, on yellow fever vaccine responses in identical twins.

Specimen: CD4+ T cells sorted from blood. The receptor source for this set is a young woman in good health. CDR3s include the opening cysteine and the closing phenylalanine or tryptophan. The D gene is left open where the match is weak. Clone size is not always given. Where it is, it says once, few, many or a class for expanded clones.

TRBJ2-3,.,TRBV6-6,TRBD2,CASGTSGTDTQYF,TGTGCCAGCGGGACTAGCGGCACAGATACGCAGTATTTT
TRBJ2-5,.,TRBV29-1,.,CSVVRGTETQYF,TGCAGCGTTGTAAGGGGGACCGAGACCCAGTACTTC
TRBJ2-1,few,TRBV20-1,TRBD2,CSAPSAGLGAGNEQFF,TGCAGTGCCCCAAGTGCGGGACTAGGAGCGGGCAATGAGCAGTTCTTC
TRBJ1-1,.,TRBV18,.,CASSPSGRQNTEAFF,TGTGCCAGCTCACCGTCGGGACGGCAGAACACTGAAGCTTTCTTT
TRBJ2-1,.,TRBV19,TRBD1,CASSIDRGRHNEQFF,TGTGCCAGTAGTATTGACAGGGGGCGTCACAATGAGCAGTTCTTC
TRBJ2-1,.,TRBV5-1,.,CASSFPTGGLAWNEQFF,TGCGCCAGCAGCTTCCCCACAGGGGGACTAGCATGGAATGAGCAGTTCTTC
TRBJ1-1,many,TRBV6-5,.,CASSYDQGFVEAFF,TGTGCCAGCAGTTACGATCAGGGCTTCGTTGAGGCTTTCTTT
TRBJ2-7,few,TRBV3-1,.,CASSPNRAYEQYF,TGTGCCAGCAGCCCTAACAGGGCTTACGAGCAGTACTTC
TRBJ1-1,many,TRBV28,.,CASMMDTEAFF,TGTGCCAGCATGATGGACACTGAAGCTTTCTTT
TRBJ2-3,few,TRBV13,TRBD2,CASSLGEQREVPDTQYF,TGTGCCAGCAGCTTAGGGGAGCAGCGGGAGGTTCCAGATACGCAGTATTTT
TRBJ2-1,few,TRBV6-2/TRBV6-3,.,CASSRPEGLSYNEQFF,TGTGCCAGCAGTCGCCCGGAGGGCCTATCCTACAATGAGCAGTTCTTC
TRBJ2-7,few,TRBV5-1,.,CASTEGGGPYEQYF,TGCGCCAGCACGGAGGGGGGCGGCCCCTACGAGCAGTACTTC
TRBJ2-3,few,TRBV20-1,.,CRRCGYTDTQYF,TGCAGAAGGTGCGGATACACAGATACGCAGTATTTT
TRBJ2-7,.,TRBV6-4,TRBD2,CASKRIAGGISYEQYF,TGTGCCAGCAAAAGAATAGCGGGAGGCATCTCCTACGAGCAGTACTTC
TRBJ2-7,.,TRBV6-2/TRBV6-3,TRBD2,CASSYKLGGGIYEQYF,TGTGCCAGCAGTTACAAACTCGGCGGGGGGATTTACGAGCAGTACTTC
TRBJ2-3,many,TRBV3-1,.,CASSQNHPTDTQYF,TGTGCCAGCAGCCAAAACCACCCCACAGATACGCAGTATTTT
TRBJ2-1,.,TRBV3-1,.,CASSFPGGEQFF,TGTGCCAGCAGTTTTCCCGGAGGTGAGCAGTTCTTC
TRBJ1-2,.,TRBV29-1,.,CSVPNLKTPPFGYTF,TGCAGCGTGCCCAACCTGAAAACCCCACCCTTCGGCTACACCTTC
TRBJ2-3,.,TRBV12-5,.,CASASGLARGGTDTQYF,TGTGCTAGTGCCTCCGGACTCGCAAGAGGGGGCACAGATACGCAGTATTTT
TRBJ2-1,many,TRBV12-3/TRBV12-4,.,CASRAGSWNEQFF,TGTGCCAGCAGGGCGGGAAGTTGGAATGAGCAGTTCTTC
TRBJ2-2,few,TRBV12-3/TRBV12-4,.,CASSLKGFGGELFF,TGTGCCAGCAGTTTAAAGGGATTCGGCGGGGAGCTGTTTTTT
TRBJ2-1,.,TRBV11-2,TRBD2,CASSLVRGGRRVSYNEQFF,TGTGCCAGCAGCTTAGTTCGGGGCGGGAGGAGGGTTTCCTACAATGAGCAGTTCTTC
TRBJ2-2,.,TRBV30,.,CAWSVRNTGELFF,TGTGCCTGGAGTGTACGTAACACCGGGGAGCTGTTTTTT
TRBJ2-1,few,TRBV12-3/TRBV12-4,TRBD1,CASSPYRDSEQFF,TGTGCCAGCAGTCCTTACAGGGACAGCGAGCAGTTCTTC
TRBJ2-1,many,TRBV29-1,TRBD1,CSVETGGLSTEQFF,TGCAGCGTGGAGACAGGGGGGTTATCTACGGAGCAGTTCTTC
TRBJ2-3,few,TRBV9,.,CASSVSSGQSMNTQYF,TGTGCCAGCAGCGTATCCAGCGGGCAGTCAATGAATACGCAGTATTTT
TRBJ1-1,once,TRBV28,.,CASSLWPGVNTEAFF,TGTGCCAGCAGTTTATGGCCAGGGGTTAACACTGAAGCTTTCTTT
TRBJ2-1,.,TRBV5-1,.,CASSRDSPLYEQFF,TGCGCCAGTTCAAGGGACTCGCCCTTGTATGAGCAGTTCTTC
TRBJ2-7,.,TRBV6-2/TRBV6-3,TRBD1,CASSYTGGGEQYF,TGTGCCAGCAGTTACACAGGGGGCGGCGAGCAGTACTTC
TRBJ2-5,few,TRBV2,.,CASSSLAQETQYF,TGTGCCAGCAGTTCTTTGGCCCAAGAGACCCAGTACTTC
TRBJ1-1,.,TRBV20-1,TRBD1,CSARTGIGEAFF,TGCAGTGCTAGGACAGGGATCGGTGAAGCTTTCTTT
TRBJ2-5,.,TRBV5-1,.,CASSLAAGLQETQYF,TGCGCCAGCAGCTTGGCCGCAGGGCTCCAAGAGACCCAGTACTTC
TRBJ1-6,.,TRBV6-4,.,CASSMVPDSPLHF,TGTGCCAGCAGTATGGTACCGGATTCACCCCTCCACTTT
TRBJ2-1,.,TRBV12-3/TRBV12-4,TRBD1,CASSPPGQHNEQFF,TGTGCCAGCAGTCCCCCGGGACAGCACAATGAGCAGTTCTTC
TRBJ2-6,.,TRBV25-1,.,CASSEVRAGFGANVLTF,TGTGCCAGCAGTGAGGTCCGGGCAGGGTTTGGGGCCAACGTCCTGACTTTC
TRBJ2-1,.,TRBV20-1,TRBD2,CSASVGTSGNIGQFF,TGCAGTGCTAGCGTTGGGACTAGCGGGAACATCGGGCAGTTCTTC
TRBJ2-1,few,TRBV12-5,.,CASAPGQRPYNEQFF,TGTGCTAGTGCCCCCGGACAGAGACCCTACAATGAGCAGTTCTTC
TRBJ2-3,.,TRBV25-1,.,CASSELGGTTDTQYF,TGTGCCAGCAGTGAATTAGGGGGGACCACAGATACGCAGTATTTT
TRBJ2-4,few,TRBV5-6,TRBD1,CASRRQGEAKNIQYF,TGTGCCAGCCGACGACAGGGAGAGGCCAAAAACATTCAGTACTTC
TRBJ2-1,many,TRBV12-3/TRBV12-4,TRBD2,CASRPAGAHNEQFF,TGTGCCAGCAGGCCAGCGGGGGCACACAATGAGCAGTTCTTC
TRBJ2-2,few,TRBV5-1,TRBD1,CASSPWTGANTGELFF,TGCGCCAGCAGCCCCTGGACAGGCGCGAACACCGGGGAGCTGTTTTTT
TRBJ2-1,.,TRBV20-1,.,CSARDGYEQFF,TGCAGTGCTAGAGATGGGTATGAGCAGTTCTTC
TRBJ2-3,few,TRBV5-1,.,CASSLELGIFSDTQYF,TGCGCCAGCAGCTTGGAACTGGGGATATTTTCGGATACGCAGTATTTT
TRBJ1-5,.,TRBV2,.,CASSRDGNQPQHF,TGTGCCAGCAGTCGGGACGGTAATCAGCCCCAGCATTTT
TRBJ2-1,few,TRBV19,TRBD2,CASSTSFGGGLKGDEQFF,TGTGCCAGTAGTACCTCCTTCGGCGGGGGGCTTAAGGGGGATGAGCAGTTCTTC
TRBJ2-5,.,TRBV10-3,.,CAISSPGKETQYF,TGTGCCATCTCCTCTCCAGGGAAAGAGACCCAGTACTTC
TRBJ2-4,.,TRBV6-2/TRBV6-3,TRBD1,CASSYSRQGKTLVKNIQYF,TGTGCCAGCAGTTACTCGAGACAGGGGAAGACGTTGGTCAAAAACATTCAGTACTTC
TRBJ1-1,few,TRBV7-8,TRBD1,CASSIRTGVEAFF,TGTGCCAGCAGCATCAGAACAGGGGTTGAAGCTTTCTTT
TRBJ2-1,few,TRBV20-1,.,CSARGENYNEQFF,TGCAGTGCTAGAGGTGAAAACTACAATGAGCAGTTCTTC